Listed here is a single T cell receptor beta chain. TCRdb's table, derived via immunoSEQ multiplex PCR, lists solely in-frame clones and lacks some. Of some 74,000 clones in the sample, approximately 92% were seen once. V dropped 6 bases and J dropped 0; count of bases not matched to a gene: 1. This CDR3 has 15 residues. Germline values: CDR1 MDHEN, CDR2 SYDVKM. The sample is drawn from a study of T cell changes during pregnancy in multiple sclerosis. The material was peripheral blood, obtained before pregnancy. This TCR derives from a female donor with multiple sclerosis, enrolled in a pregnancy study. This chain links TRBV28 with TRBJ2-2, with 10 bases aligning to TRBD2. The CDR3 DNA reads as TGTGCCAGCAGGGGACTAGCGACGAACACCGGGGAGCTGTTTTTT. Protein sequence: CASRGLATNTGELFF.